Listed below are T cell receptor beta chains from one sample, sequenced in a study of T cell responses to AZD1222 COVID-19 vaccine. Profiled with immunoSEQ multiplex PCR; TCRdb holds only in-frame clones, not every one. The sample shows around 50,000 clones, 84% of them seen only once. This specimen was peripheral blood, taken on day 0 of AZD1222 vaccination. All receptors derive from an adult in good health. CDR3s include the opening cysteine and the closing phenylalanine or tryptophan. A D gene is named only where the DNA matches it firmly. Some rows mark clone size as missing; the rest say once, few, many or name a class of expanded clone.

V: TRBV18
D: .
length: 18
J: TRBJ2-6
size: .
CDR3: CASSPLMGAISGANVLTF
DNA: TGTGCCAGCTCACCCCTCATGGGGGCGATATCTGGGGCCAACGTCCTGACTTTC

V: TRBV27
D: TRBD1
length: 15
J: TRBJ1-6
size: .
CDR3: CASSPSDRGNSPLHF
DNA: TGTGCCAGCAGTCCGTCGGACAGGGGGAATTCACCCCTCCACTTT

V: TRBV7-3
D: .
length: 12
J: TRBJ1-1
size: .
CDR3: CASSHPGTKAFF
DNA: TGTGCCAGCAGCCACCCGGGGACAAAAGCTTTCTTT

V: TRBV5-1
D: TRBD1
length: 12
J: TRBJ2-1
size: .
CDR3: CASADRGYRQFF
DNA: TGCGCCAGCGCCGACAGGGGGTATAGGCAGTTCTTC

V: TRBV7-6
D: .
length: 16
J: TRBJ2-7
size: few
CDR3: CASSLDVRTASYEQYF
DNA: TGTGCCAGCAGCTTAGACGTTAGGACAGCTTCCTACGAGCAGTACTTC

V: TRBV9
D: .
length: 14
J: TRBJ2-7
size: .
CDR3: CASSATPAPYEQYF
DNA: TGTGCCAGCAGCGCGACTCCCGCACCCTACGAGCAGTACTTC

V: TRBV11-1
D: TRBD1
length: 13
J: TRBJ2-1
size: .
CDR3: CASSRDRVNEQFF
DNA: TGTGCCAGCAGCCGGGACAGGGTTAATGAGCAGTTCTTC

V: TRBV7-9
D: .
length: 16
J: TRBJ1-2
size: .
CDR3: CASSLMSRGANYGYTF
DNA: TGTGCCAGCAGCTTAATGAGCAGGGGAGCTAACTATGGCTACACCTTC

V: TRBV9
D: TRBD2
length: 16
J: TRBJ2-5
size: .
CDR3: CASSVGTSGGQETQYF
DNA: TGTGCCAGCAGCGTAGGGACTAGCGGGGGGCAAGAGACCCAGTACTTC

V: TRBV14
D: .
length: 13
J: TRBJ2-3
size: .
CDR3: CASSQQLTDTQYF
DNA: TGTGCCAGCAGCCAACAGCTAACAGATACGCAGTATTTT

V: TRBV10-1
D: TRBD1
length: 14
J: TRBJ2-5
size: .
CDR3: CASSPTGGKETQYF
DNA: TGCGCCAGCAGCCCGACAGGGGGGAAAGAGACCCAGTACTTC

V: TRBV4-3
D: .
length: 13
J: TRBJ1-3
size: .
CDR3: CASSQAGASTIYF
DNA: TGCGCCAGCAGCCAAGCAGGGGCAAGCACCATATATTTT

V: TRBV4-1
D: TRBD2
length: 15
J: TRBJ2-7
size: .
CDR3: CASRAQLAGVDEQYF
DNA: TGCGCCAGCAGGGCCCAACTAGCGGGAGTCGACGAGCAGTACTTC

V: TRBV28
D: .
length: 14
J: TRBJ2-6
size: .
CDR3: CASIPGRGANVLTF
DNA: TGTGCCAGCATCCCAGGGAGAGGGGCCAACGTCCTGACTTTC

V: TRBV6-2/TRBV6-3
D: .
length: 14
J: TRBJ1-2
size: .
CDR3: CASSYRNGGIGYTF
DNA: TGTGCCAGCAGTTACCGAAACGGGGGCATTGGCTACACCTTC

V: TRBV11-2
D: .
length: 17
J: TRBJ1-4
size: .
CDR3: CASSPGQTNKANEKLFF
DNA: TGTGCCAGCAGCCCGGGACAAACAAATAAGGCTAATGAAAAACTGTTTTTT

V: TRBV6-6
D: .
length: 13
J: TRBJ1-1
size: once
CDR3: CASIRVRHTEAFF
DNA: TGTGCCAGCATAAGAGTCCGGCACACTGAAGCTTTCTTT

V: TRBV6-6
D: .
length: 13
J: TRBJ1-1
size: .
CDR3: CASSSRAFVYAFF
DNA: TGTGCCAGCAGTTCCAGGGCCTTCGTATATGCTTTCTTT

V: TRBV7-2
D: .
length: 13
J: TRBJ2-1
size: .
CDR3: CASSLGYSNEQFF
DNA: TGTGCCAGCAGCTTAGGTTACAGCAATGAGCAGTTCTTC

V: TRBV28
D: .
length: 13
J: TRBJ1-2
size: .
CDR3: CASSSLGPGGYTF
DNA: TGTGCCAGCAGTTCCCTCGGCCCGGGAGGCTACACCTTC

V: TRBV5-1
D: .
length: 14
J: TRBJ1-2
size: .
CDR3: CASSLEGLGYGYTF
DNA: TGCGCCAGCAGCTTGGAAGGGCTAGGCTATGGCTACACCTTC

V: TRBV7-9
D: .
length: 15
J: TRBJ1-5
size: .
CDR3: CASSQDTGGDQPQHF
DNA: TGTGCCAGCAGCCAGGACACCGGGGGTGATCAGCCCCAGCATTTT

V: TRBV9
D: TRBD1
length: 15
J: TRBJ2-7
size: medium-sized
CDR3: CASSPSGQSTHEQYF
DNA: TGTGCCAGCAGCCCCTCGGGACAGAGTACCCACGAGCAGTACTTC

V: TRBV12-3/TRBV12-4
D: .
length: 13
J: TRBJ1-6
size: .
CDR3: CASSLGGPTALHF
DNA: TGTGCCAGCAGCCTCGGGGGGCCAACGGCCCTCCACTTT

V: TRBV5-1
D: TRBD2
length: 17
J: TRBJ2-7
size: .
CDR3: CASSFGREGKRTYEQYF
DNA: TGCGCCAGCAGCTTTGGCAGGGAGGGTAAAAGGACCTACGAGCAGTACTTC

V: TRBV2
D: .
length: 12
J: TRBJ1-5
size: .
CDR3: CASSERGKPQHF
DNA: TGTGCCAGCAGTGAGAGGGGGAAGCCCCAGCATTTT

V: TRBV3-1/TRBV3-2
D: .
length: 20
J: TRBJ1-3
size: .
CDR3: CASSRTPGTGTIRSGNTIYF
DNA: TGTGCCAGCAGCCGAACCCCCGGGACCGGCACTATCAGGTCTGGAAACACCATATATTTT

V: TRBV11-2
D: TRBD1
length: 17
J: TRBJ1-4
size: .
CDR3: CASSPGTGGWVLEKLFF
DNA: TGTGCCAGCAGCCCCGGGACAGGGGGCTGGGTTTTAGAAAAACTGTTTTTT

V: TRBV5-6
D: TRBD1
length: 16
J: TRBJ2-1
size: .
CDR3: CASTIVNRGTGNEQFF
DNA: TGTGCCAGCACCATCGTTAACAGGGGTACTGGTAATGAGCAGTTCTTC

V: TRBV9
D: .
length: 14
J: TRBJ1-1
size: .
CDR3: CASNPRRLNTEAFF
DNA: TGTGCCAGCAACCCTCGGAGGCTGAACACTGAAGCTTTCTTT

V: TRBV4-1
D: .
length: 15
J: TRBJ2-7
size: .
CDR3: CASSQDWPGNREQYF
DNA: TGCGCCAGCAGCCAAGATTGGCCCGGTAATCGGGAGCAGTACTTC

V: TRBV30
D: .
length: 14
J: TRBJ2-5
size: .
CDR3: CAWTRAGPQETQYF
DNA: TGTGCCTGGACTCGGGCAGGTCCACAAGAGACCCAGTACTTC

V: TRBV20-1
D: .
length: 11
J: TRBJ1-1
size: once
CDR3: CSASGGGEAFF
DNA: TGCAGTGCTAGCGGGGGTGGCGAAGCTTTCTTT

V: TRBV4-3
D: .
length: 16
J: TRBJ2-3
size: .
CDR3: CASSQGGQRGVDTQYF
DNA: TGCGCCAGCAGCCAAGGAGGACAGCGCGGGGTAGATACGCAGTATTTT

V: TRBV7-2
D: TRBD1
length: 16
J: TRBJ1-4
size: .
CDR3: CASSLGQGALREKLFF
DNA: TGTGCCAGCAGCTTGGGACAGGGGGCGCTTCGTGAAAAACTGTTTTTT

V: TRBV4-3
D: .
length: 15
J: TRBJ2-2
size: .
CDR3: CASSQIVGGTGELFF
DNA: TGCGCCAGCAGCCAAATAGTTGGCGGCACCGGGGAGCTGTTTTTT

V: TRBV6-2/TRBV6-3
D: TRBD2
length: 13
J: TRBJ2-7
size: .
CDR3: CASSSGGVYEQYF
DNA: TGTGCCAGCAGTAGCGGGGGGGTCTACGAGCAGTACTTC

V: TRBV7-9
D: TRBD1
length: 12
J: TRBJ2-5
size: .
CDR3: CATATGEETQYF
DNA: TGTGCCACCGCGACAGGGGAAGAGACCCAGTACTTC

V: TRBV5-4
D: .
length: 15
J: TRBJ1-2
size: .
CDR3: CASSLDTSTNYGYTF
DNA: TGTGCCAGCAGCCTTGACACATCGACTAACTATGGCTACACCTTC

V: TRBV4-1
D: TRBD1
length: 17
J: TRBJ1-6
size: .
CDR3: CASSQGYRGGRNSPLHF
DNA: TGCGCCAGCAGCCAAGGATACAGGGGCGGTAGGAATTCACCCCTCCACTTT

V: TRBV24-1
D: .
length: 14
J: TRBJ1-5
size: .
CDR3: CATSGPASNQPQHF
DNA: TGTGCCACCAGTGGACCTGCCAGCAATCAGCCCCAGCATTTT

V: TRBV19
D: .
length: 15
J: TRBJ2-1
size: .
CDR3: CASKTLAPRPTEQFF
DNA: TGTGCCAGCAAGACCCTAGCGCCAAGACCCACTGAGCAGTTCTTC

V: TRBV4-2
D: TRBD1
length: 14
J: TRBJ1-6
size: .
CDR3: CASSQLTGVSPLHF
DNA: TGTGCCAGCAGCCAGCTGACAGGGGTTTCACCCCTCCACTTT

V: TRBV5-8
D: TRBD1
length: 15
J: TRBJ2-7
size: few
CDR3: CASSPVRDSSYEQYF
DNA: TGTGCCAGCAGCCCTGTCCGGGACAGCTCCTACGAGCAGTACTTC

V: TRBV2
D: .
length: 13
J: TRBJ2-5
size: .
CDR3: CASSERGGETQYF
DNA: TGTGCCAGCAGTGAAAGGGGTGGGGAGACCCAGTACTTC

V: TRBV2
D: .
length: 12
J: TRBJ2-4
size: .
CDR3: CASSVQENIQYF
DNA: TGTGCCAGCAGTGTTCAGGAAAACATTCAGTACTTC

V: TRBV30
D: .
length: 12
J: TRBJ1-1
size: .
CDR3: CARGTPNTEAFF
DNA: TGTGCCCGCGGGACACCGAACACTGAAGCTTTCTTT

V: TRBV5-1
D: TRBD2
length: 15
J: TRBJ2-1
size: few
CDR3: CASSLYLAGTHEQFF
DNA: TGCGCCAGCAGCTTGTATCTAGCGGGGACGCATGAGCAGTTCTTC

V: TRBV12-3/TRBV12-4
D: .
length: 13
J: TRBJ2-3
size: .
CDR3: CASSRGESDTQYF
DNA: TGTGCCAGCAGTCGTGGAGAGTCAGATACGCAGTATTTT

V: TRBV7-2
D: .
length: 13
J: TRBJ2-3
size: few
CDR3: CASSMGRLDTQYF
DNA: TGTGCCAGCAGCATGGGACGGTTAGATACGCAGTATTTT

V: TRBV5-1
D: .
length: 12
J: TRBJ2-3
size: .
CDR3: CASRVSTDTQYF
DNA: TGCGCCAGCAGGGTTAGCACAGATACGCAGTATTTT

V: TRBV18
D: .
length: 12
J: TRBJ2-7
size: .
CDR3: CASSPMGGEQYF
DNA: TGTGCCAGCTCACCGATGGGAGGCGAGCAGTACTTC

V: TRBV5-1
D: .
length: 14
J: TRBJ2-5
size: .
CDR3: CASSLTGAQETQYF
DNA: TGCGCCAGCAGCTTAACAGGAGCTCAAGAGACCCAGTACTTC

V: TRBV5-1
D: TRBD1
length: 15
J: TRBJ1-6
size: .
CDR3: CASSLEGQNNSPLHF
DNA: TGCGCCAGCAGCTTGGAGGGACAGAATAATTCACCCCTCCACTTT

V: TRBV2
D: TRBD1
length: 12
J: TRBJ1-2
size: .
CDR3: CASMGQGYGYTF
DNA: TGTGCCAGCATGGGACAGGGGTATGGCTACACCTTC

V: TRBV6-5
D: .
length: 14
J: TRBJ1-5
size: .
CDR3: CASSQNRVGQPQHF
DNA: TGTGCCAGCAGCCAAAACAGGGTCGGTCAGCCCCAGCATTTT

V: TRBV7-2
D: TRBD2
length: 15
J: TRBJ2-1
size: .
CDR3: CASSPSSGTYNEQFF
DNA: TGTGCCAGCAGCCCGAGTAGCGGGACCTACAATGAGCAGTTCTTC

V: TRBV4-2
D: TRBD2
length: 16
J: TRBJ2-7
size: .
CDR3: CASSQEGRGASYEQYF
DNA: TGTGCCAGCAGCCAAGAGGGGCGGGGGGCCTCCTACGAGCAGTACTTC

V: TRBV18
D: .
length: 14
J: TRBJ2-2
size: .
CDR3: CASSPRRVSGELFF
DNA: TGTGCCAGCTCACCTCGGAGGGTTAGCGGGGAGCTGTTTTTT

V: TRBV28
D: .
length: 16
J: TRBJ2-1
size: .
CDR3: CASSLVYRAVGNEQFF
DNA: TGTGCCAGCAGTTTGGTTTACAGGGCAGTGGGCAATGAGCAGTTCTTC